This T cell receptor (beta chain) originates from a study of response to subunit inactivated influenza vaccine. Broader study findings: The authors proposed limited new T cell recruitment per seasonal influenza vaccination.

At least ten counts were recorded for this clonotype. The antigen is not known. A single record per CDR3 protein comes from TCRdb applying MiXCR to the RT-PCR reads. The profile shows about 570,000 distinct CDR3 sequences, 12% of them singletons. V was clipped by 4 bases and J by 6 bases; unmatched bases: 6. The CDR3 runs to 17 residues. CDR1 and CDR2 from the germline V gene are MGHRA and YSYEKL. The chain has TRBV4-1 and TRBJ2-2; TRBD2 matches at 15 bases. The clonotype originates from a man aged 50 to 59 who received an inactivated influenza vaccine. This sample comprised PBMCs from blood, obtained on the day of vaccination. This CDR3 reads CASSLLGLAGGPGELFF. CDR3 sequence (DNA): TGCGCCAGCAGCCTCCTCGGACTAGCGGGGGGGCCCGGGGAGCTGTTTTTT.